The 27 T cell receptor beta chains below all came from one sample that was sequenced in a study of blood T cell repertoires in COVID-19. Assay: immunoSEQ multiplex PCR; the TCRdb copy retains only in-frame clones and omits some. The sample has roughly 100,000 clones, about 90% seen once. Source material: peripheral blood. These receptors all stem from a human donor in a cohort sampled during active COVID-19.

The chain recombines TRBV5-6 with TRBJ2-1, with TRBD2 as a possible D gene (6 bases). Germline V gene sequence: CDR1 SGHDT, CDR2 YYEEEE. The CDR3 length is 16 residues. Trimming removed 3 bases from V and 9 bases from J, with 22 bases in between. In DNA, the CDR3 is TGTGCCAGCAGCTGGGCGACTAGTGTGGGCATTGGTGAGCAGTTCTTC. This codes for CASSWATSVGIGEQFF.

The gene calls are TRBV11-2 and TRBJ2-3, with TRBD2 matching over 7 bases. The CDR3 has 17 residues. J lost 4 bases, V lost 0 bases, and 10 bases had no gene match. Germline-derived CDR1 and CDR2 are SGHAT and FQNNGV. CDR3 nucleotides: TGTGCCAGCAGCTTAGAAGCATGGGGGGAGGGCGCAGATACGCAGTATTTT. Its translation: CASSLEAWGEGADTQYF.

This clone was counted only a few times. The CDR3 spells CASSETSGSYEQYF. The CDR3 nucleotides are TGTGCCAGCAGTGAAACTAGCGGGAGCTACGAGCAGTACTTC. The gene calls are TRBV6-1 and TRBJ2-7, with 11 bases matching TRBD2. Germline assignment: CDR1 MNHNS and CDR2 SASEGT. The junction had 0 bases not matched to a gene; V was cut back by 2 bases and J by 3 bases. This CDR3 is built from 14 residues.

This clone was recorded once. This chain joins TRBV27 and TRBJ2-7; possibly TRBD1 for D (5 bases). This CDR3 has 14 residues. Germline assignment: CDR1 MNHEY and CDR2 SMNVEV (reference sequence). Trimming removed 5 bases at V and 4 bases at J, with 15 bases between. DNA of the CDR3: TGTGCCAGCAGTCCAGGGTGGGGCTTTTACGAGCAGTACTTC. This codes for CASSPGWGFYEQYF.

This chain uses TRBV30 with TRBJ2-5, with D hard to call. The germline V gene encodes CDR1 GTSNPN and CDR2 SVGIG (reference sequence). V dropped 0 bases and J dropped 5 bases, with 13 bases sitting between them. This CDR3 spans 14 amino acids. CDR3 DNA sequence: TGTGCCTGGAGTGTGAAGATCCTCGAGGAGACCCAGTACTTC. It codes for CAWSVKILEETQYF.

The V call is TRBV5-1, the J call TRBJ1-2, with TRBD1 matching over 11 bases. The CDR3 sequence is 14 residues long. Trimming cost V 0 bases and J 6 bases; bases outside gene matches: 1. Per germline, CDR1 SGHRS and CDR2 YFSETQ. DNA of the CDR3: TGCGCCAGCAGCTTGGCGGGACAGGGGGATGGCTACACCTTC. It is translated as CASSLAGQGDGYTF.

The V gene is TRBV12-3 or TRBV12-4, the J gene TRBJ1-6; 10 nucleotides align to TRBD1. The length of the CDR3 is 13 residues. Losses at the gene ends were 6 bases for V and 7 bases for J; bases not matched to a gene: 0. CDR3 region: CASRDRGNSPLHF. Written as DNA, the CDR3 is TGTGCCAGCAGGGACAGGGGGAATTCACCCCTCCACTTT.

The rearrangement links TRBV30 to TRBJ1-3, with TRBD1 identical over 8 bases. Germline values: CDR1 GTSNPN, CDR2 SVGIG (reference sequence). Losses at the gene ends were 5 bases for V and 4 bases for J; bases not matched to a gene: 7. The CDR3 covers 14 residues. The CDR3 coding sequence is TGTGCCTGGGACAGGGGTATAGGAGGAAACACCATATATTTT. Its translation: CAWDRGIGGNTIYF.

This clone was recorded only once. This sequence joins TRBV2 and TRBJ2-7; possible D gene TRBD2, 6 bases. Germline assignment: CDR1 SNHLY and CDR2 FYNNEI. The CDR3 totals 13 residues. V lost 9 bases and J 5 bases, leaving 17 bases between the germline ends. Here the CDR3 DNA reads TGTGCCAGTACCGTCGGGGGAGAGAACGAGCAGTACTTC. Its protein product is CASTVGGENEQYF.

The rearrangement uses TRBV29-1 and TRBJ2-5, with D possibly matching TRBD2 (5 bases). V lost 4 bases, J lost 5 bases, and 14 bases lay in between. The CDR3 loop spans 13 amino acids. Per the germline V gene, CDR1 is SQVTM and CDR2 is ANQGSEA. In DNA form, the CDR3 reads TGCAGCGTTGTTGGCGGACCGGGGGAGACCCAGTACTTC. It translates to CSVVGGPGETQYF. The full variable domain, completed using reference TRBV29-1 and TRBJ2-5, is SAVISQKPSRDICQRGTSLTIQCQVDSQVTMMFWYRQQPGQSLTLIATANQGSEATYESGFVIDKFPISRPNLTFSTLTVSNMSPEDSSIYLCSVVGGPGETQYFGPGTRLLVL.

The CDR3, as DNA: TGTGCCATCAGTGACCCCCGGGGCAGGGGGCGCGATCAGCCCCAGCATTTT. Amino acids: CAISDPRGRGRDQPQHF. The J gene is TRBJ1-5, the V gene TRBV10-3; 8 bases align to TRBD1. Trimming took 3 bases from V and 5 from J; bases not matched to a gene: 12. The germline V gene has CDR1 ENHRY and CDR2 SYGVKD. The CDR3 sequence is 17 residues long.

This clone appeared a few times. The V and J genes are TRBV10-1 and TRBJ2-7; possible D gene TRBD1, 6 bases. Trimming took 1 base from V and 9 from J, leaving 10 bases between them. Germline CDR1 WNHNN, CDR2 SYGVQD (reference sequence). This CDR3 comprises 12 residues. The CDR3 region has the DNA TGCGCCAGCAGTGAGTTCGACAGGCCGCAGTACTTC. Its translation: CASSEFDRPQYF.

The chain uses TRBV4-1 and TRBJ1-2; 7 nucleotides line up with TRBD1. With 4 bases clipped from V and 5 bases from J, the junction kept 4 bases outside the gene matches. The length of the CDR3 is 13 residues. Germline V lookup: CDR1 MGHRA, CDR2 YSYEKL. The CDR3 sequence: CASSPRDSYGYTF. The DNA for the CDR3 is TGCGCCAGCAGCCCCCGGGACAGTTATGGCTACACCTTC.

The rearrangement uses TRBV4-2 and TRBJ2-2; 10 positions agree with TRBD2. Germline CDR1 and CDR2: LGHNA and YNFKEQ. This CDR3 is 17 amino acids long. V shed 0 bases and J 9 bases; nucleotides not matched to a gene: 10. The CDR3 sequence is CASSQDRASGGGRELFF. CDR3 DNA: TGTGCCAGCAGCCAAGATCGTGCTAGCGGGGGAGGACGGGAGCTGTTTTTT.

The chain employs TRBV7-9 and TRBJ2-5; D might be TRBD2 (5 bases). Germline V lookup: CDR1 SEHNR, CDR2 FQNEAQ (reference sequence). V lost 4 bases and J lost 1, with 13 bases in between. The CDR3 spans 15 residues. CDR3 sequence reads: CASSSLGRTQETQYF. For the CDR3, the DNA is TGTGCCAGCAGCTCACTAGGACGGACCCAAGAGACCCAGTACTTC.

This clone has only one observation. V gene TRBV6-5 combines with J gene TRBJ1-3, with 9 bases lining up with TRBD1. Germline lookup yields CDR1 MNHEY and CDR2 SVGAGI. With V trimmed by 9 bases and J by 3 bases, 3 bases remained unmatched. The CDR3 is 13 amino acids. CDR3 in amino acids: CASGDRDGNTIYF. Here the CDR3 DNA reads TGTGCCAGTGGGGACAGGGATGGAAACACCATATATTTT.

In its sample, this clone was seen once. The rearrangement joins TRBV6-1 to TRBJ1-4, with 8 bases lining up with TRBD1. The CDR3 runs to 16 residues. Germline assignment: CDR1 MNHNS and CDR2 SASEGT. V lost 1 base to trimming and J lost 7 bases; unmatched junction nucleotides: 8. CDR3 residues: CASSEDPGQGGEKLFF. CDR3 bases: TGTGCCAGCAGTGAAGATCCAGGACAGGGAGGTGAAAAACTGTTTTTT.

The chain carries TRBV7-3 and TRBJ2-1; D is unclear. This CDR3 has 19 amino acids. Germline values: CDR1 SGHTA, CDR2 FQGTGA. Trimming pared 2 bases from V and 5 bases from J, leaving 25 bases between. This CDR3 reads CASSLPQFDGFGPDNEQFF. The DNA of the CDR3 is TGTGCCAGCAGCTTACCCCAGTTTGACGGGTTCGGTCCGGACAATGAGCAGTTCTTC.

J is TRBJ2-1 and V is TRBV6-4, with 7 bases identical to TRBD1. The CDR3 length is 13 residues. Germline V lookup: CDR1 MRHNA, CDR2 SNTAGT. J was trimmed by 5 bases and V by 6 bases; bases with no gene match: 4. This CDR3 is CASRDREHNEQFF. The DNA for the CDR3 is TGTGCCAGCAGAGACAGGGAGCACAATGAGCAGTTCTTC.

The rearrangement links TRBV6-6 to TRBJ2-7; 7 bases are shared with TRBD1. V lost 0 bases, J lost 0 bases, and 5 bases stayed unmatched. CDR3 length: 16 amino acids. Germline values: CDR1 MNHNY, CDR2 SVGAGI (reference sequence). Here the CDR3 reads CASSYSGQIDSYEQYF. DNA for the CDR3: TGTGCCAGCAGTTACTCGGGACAGATAGACTCCTACGAGCAGTACTTC.

The chain combines TRBV4-1 with TRBJ1-2; 11 bases match TRBD1. V lost 1 base, J lost 4 bases, and 2 bases stayed unmatched. Germline CDR1 is MGHRA and CDR2 is YSYEKL. CDR3 length equals 15 residues. The CDR3 DNA is TGCGCCAGCAGCCAAGGGACAGGGGGCGGCTATGGCTACACCTTC. Translated, it gives CASSQGTGGGYGYTF.

The chain recombines TRBV7-2 with TRBJ1-3, with D unclear. Germline loops: CDR1 SGHTA, CDR2 FQGNSA. The CDR3 covers 14 residues. Trimming stripped 3 bases from V and 0 bases from J, with 6 bases between. The CDR3 DNA reads TGTGCCAGCAGCTTTCGCGCCTCTGGAAACACCATATATTTT. Its protein is CASSFRASGNTIYF.

This clone showed up just a few times. The V call is TRBV19, the J call TRBJ2-7; TRBD1 agrees at 7 bases. The germline CDR1 and CDR2 sequences are LNHDA and SQIVND (reference sequence). V lost 6 bases and J lost 2; bases outside the gene matches: 7. The CDR3 spans 14 residues. In nucleotides, the CDR3 is TGTGCCAGTAGGACAGGGTCAGGGGCCTACGAGCAGTACTTC. It translates to CASRTGSGAYEQYF.

This clone has only a few counts. This rearrangement joins TRBV7-8 to TRBJ1-5; the D gene is possibly TRBD1 (6 bases). The V end lost 5 bases, the J end lost 1 base, and 15 bases lay between the germline ends. Germline CDR1 reads SGHVS; CDR2 reads FQNEAQ. The CDR3 is made up of 16 amino acids. The CDR3 nucleotides are TGTGCCAGCAGCCTCCTCGGGGGGGGCAGCAATCAGCCCCAGCATTTT. Amino acids: CASSLLGGGSNQPQHF.

The chain is built from TRBV2 and TRBJ2-7; 8 bases align to TRBD1. After removal of 1 base from V and 6 bases from J, the junction contained 8 bases not matched to a gene. This CDR3 has 15 amino acids. CDR1 and CDR2 from the germline V gene are SNHLY and FYNNEI. The CDR3 loop is CASSEGTGFEVEQYF. For the CDR3, the DNA is TGTGCCAGCAGTGAAGGGACAGGGTTTGAGGTCGAGCAGTACTTC. The full variable domain, in which reference TRBV2 and TRBJ2-7 provide the parts outside the CDR3, is EPEVTQTPSHQVTQMGQEVILRCVPISNHLYFYWYRQILGQKVEFLVSFYNNEISEKSEIFDDQFSVERPDGSNFTLKIRSTKLEDSAMYFCASSEGTGFEVEQYFGPGTRLTVT.

This chain joins TRBV4-1 and TRBJ1-2; weak D call: TRBD1 (6 bases). CDR1 and CDR2 (germline): MGHRA, YSYEKL. This CDR3 has 15 amino acids. Trimming removed 3 bases from V and 6 bases from J, with 17 bases in between. CDR3 residues: CASSQEQGIGDGYTF. In DNA form, the CDR3 reads TGCGCCAGCAGCCAGGAACAGGGAATTGGGGATGGCTACACCTTC.

The rearrangement joins TRBV18 to TRBJ2-7; the D is unclear. The V gene lost 1 base and the J gene lost 3 bases, with 13 bases spanning the gap. Germline V gene data show CDR1 as KGHSH and CDR2 as LQKENI. There are 15 residues in the CDR3. CDR3 protein: CASSPQTRINYEQYF. CDR3 in DNA: TGTGCCAGCTCACCACAAACAAGAATCAACTACGAGCAGTACTTC.